The 18 T cell receptor beta chains presented below share a single source sample, sequenced in a study of Ad26.COV2.S vaccination and SARS-CoV-2 variants. Indicated treatment: 15 to 20 received Ad26.COV2.S at low or high dose, single or two shots; 5 received placebo; per-sample allocation not given. The study sampled participants on day 63 after the first vaccine or placebo injection. Profiled with immunoSEQ multiplex PCR; TCRdb holds only in-frame clones, not every one. The sample includes some 340,000 clones, about 86% seen only once; the top ten take less than 2%. Sequenced here: peripheral blood, sampled in a trial of Ad26.COV2.S vaccine versus placebo. Receptor source: a person aged 18-65 years who received the Ad26.COV2.S COVID-19 vaccine or a placebo.

This clone was seen a few times. The genes are TRBV6-5 and TRBJ2-7, with D possibly being TRBD2 (6 bases). Trimming took 7 bases from V and 5 from J, leaving 15 bases between them. The germline V gene encodes CDR1 MNHEY and CDR2 SVGAGI. The CDR3 is made up of 13 amino acids. CDR3 amino acids: CASTYGGKDEQYF. The CDR3 region has the DNA TGTGCCAGCACCTATGGGGGGAAGGACGAGCAGTACTTC.

The rearrangement links TRBV14 to TRBJ1-2, with D hard to call. The CDR3 sequence is 14 residues long. Trimming shortened V by 2 bases and J by 9 bases, and 16 bases separated the two germline ends. The germline gives CDR1 SGHDN, CDR2 FVKESK. The CDR3 DNA reads TGTGCCAGCAGCCAATATTTGGGCACTTTGAGCTACACCTTC. Amino acid sequence: CASSQYLGTLSYTF.

The sample holds one count of this clone. The CDR3 bases are TGTGCCAGCAGCGTAGATCCGGGGGTTAATTCACCCCTCCACTTT. This gives the protein CASSVDPGVNSPLHF. The chain is built from TRBV9 and TRBJ1-6; D is possibly TRBD1 (5 bases). The length of the CDR3 is 15 residues. Germline CDR1 SGDLS, CDR2 YYNGEE. The V gene lost 0 bases and the J gene lost 6 bases, with 10 bases spanning the gap.

The V call is TRBV19, the J call TRBJ2-3; D not resolved. CDR1 LNHDA and CDR2 SQIVND come from the germline V gene (reference sequence). The CDR3 is 12 residues long. Trimming shortened V by 5 bases and J by 5 bases, and 8 bases separated the two germline ends. CDR3: CASSLLGDTQYF. In nucleotides, the CDR3 is TGTGCCAGTAGTCTCCTCGGAGATACGCAGTATTTT.

This clone has a handful of counts. This chain links TRBV5-1 with TRBJ2-1, with 11 bases that match TRBD1. This CDR3 has 13 amino acids. Germline assignment: CDR1 SGHRS and CDR2 YFSETQ. Unmatched junction bases numbered 1, after V lost 1 base and J lost 10 bases. The CDR3 DNA is TGCGCCAGCAGCTTGAGGACAGGGGGCGAGCAGTTCTTC. It yields the protein CASSLRTGGEQFF.

The chain uses TRBV11-3 and TRBJ2-2, with D perhaps given as TRBD1 or TRBD2 (5 bases each). V was cut by 0 bases and J by 2 bases, with 16 bases left in between. Germline CDR1 is SGHNT and CDR2 is YENEEA. This CDR3 contains 18 residues. CDR3 sequence reads: CASSLEGVWGRNTGELFF. The CDR3, as DNA: TGTGCCAGCAGCTTAGAGGGGGTATGGGGGAGAAACACCGGGGAGCTGTTTTTT. Using reference TRBV11-3 and TRBJ2-2 for the parts outside the CDR3, the full variable domain is EAGVVQSPRYKIIEKKQPVAFWCNPISGHNTLYWYLQNLGQGPELLIRYENEEAVDDSQLPKDRFSAERLKGVDSTLKIQPAELGDSAVYLCASSLEGVWGRNTGELFFGEGSRLTVL.

The chain joins TRBV5-1 to TRBJ1-1, with a possible D match to TRBD1 (5 bases). Germline V gene data show CDR1 as SGHRS and CDR2 as YFSETQ. This CDR3 contains 16 residues. The V end lost 4 bases, the J end lost 5 bases, and 21 bases lay between the germline ends. CDR3 amino acids: CASSPIAGAEGTEAFF. The CDR3 region has the DNA TGCGCCAGCAGCCCTATCGCTGGGGCTGAGGGGACTGAAGCTTTCTTT.

V usage is TRBV15 and J usage is TRBJ1-2, with D tentatively TRBD1 (5 bases). The germline CDR1 and CDR2 sequences are LNHNV and YYDKDF (reference sequence). CDR3 length equals 14 residues. The V and J ends lost 0 bases and 2 bases respectively, with 7 bases between them. The CDR3 DNA follows: TGTGCCACCAGCAGAGATCCAGGGAACTATGGCTACACCTTC. Its translation: CATSRDPGNYGYTF.

The CDR3 reads CASSQELPKGYTF. In nucleotides, the CDR3 is TGCGCCAGCAGCCAAGAGCTCCCGAAGGGCTACACCTTC. This chain joins TRBV4-1 and TRBJ1-2; D remains unclear. Germline V CDR1 and CDR2: MGHRA, YSYEKL. This CDR3 comprises 13 residues. Trimming stripped 0 bases from V and 8 bases from J, with 10 bases between.

The CDR3 is CASRRDRGTEAFF. CDR3 sequence (DNA): TGTGCCAGCAGACGGGACAGGGGAACTGAAGCTTTCTTT. V is TRBV12-3 or TRBV12-4 and J is TRBJ1-1; 10 bases line up with TRBD1. With 6 bases clipped from V and 5 bases from J, the junction kept 3 bases outside the gene matches. The CDR3 extends over 13 amino acids.

The chain joins TRBV3-1 (or the pseudogene TRBV3-2) to TRBJ1-5, with D possibly TRBD1 on 5 matching bases. V dropped 5 bases and J dropped 0 bases, with 8 bases sitting between them. The CDR3 totals 14 residues. CDR1 is LGHDT, CDR2 YNNKEL, per germline (reference sequence). In DNA, the CDR3 is TGTGCCAGCAGCGGGGGAAATAGCAATCAGCCCCAGCATTTT. This gives the protein CASSGGNSNQPQHF.

The CDR3, as DNA: TGTGCCAGCAGTTACGGACAGAGCTATGGCTACACCTTC. Protein product: CASSYGQSYGYTF. The gene calls are TRBV6-6 and TRBJ1-2; D is perhaps TRBD1 (6 bases). The CDR3 loop spans 13 amino acids. V was clipped by 2 bases and J by 4 bases, with 8 bases between them. Germline values: CDR1 MNHNY, CDR2 SVGAGI (reference sequence).

The chain employs TRBV14 and TRBJ2-2, with no clear D. Germline-derived CDR1 and CDR2 are SGHDN and FVKESK. Trimming pared 6 bases from V and 3 bases from J, leaving 11 bases between. The CDR3 covers 14 residues. CDR3 sequence: CASRLLVDTGELFF. CDR3 DNA: TGTGCCAGCAGGCTTCTTGTGGACACCGGGGAGCTGTTTTTT.

This sequence joins TRBV27 and TRBJ2-7, with D possibly TRBD1 on 5 matching bases. From germline, CDR1 is MNHEY and CDR2 SMNVEV (reference sequence). There are 15 residues in the CDR3. V gave up 0 bases and J gave up 2 bases, with 11 bases separating them. The CDR3 region is CASSLSGALPYEQYF. DNA of the CDR3: TGTGCCAGCAGTTTATCAGGGGCATTACCCTACGAGCAGTACTTC.

In the case of this clone: The same CDR3 arises from other DNA sequences in this sample as well. V gene TRBV5-1 combines with J gene TRBJ2-3; D is ambiguous. Trimming left V 4 bases short and J 1 base short, with 10 bases between. The germline CDR1 and CDR2 sequences are SGHRS and YFSETQ. The CDR3 is made up of 14 amino acids. In DNA form, the CDR3 reads TGCGCCAGCAGCCCACTCGCGGGCACAGATACGCAGTATTTT. Protein sequence: CASSPLAGTDTQYF.

The V call is TRBV30, the J call TRBJ2-2; D remains ambiguous. Per germline, CDR1 GTSNPN and CDR2 SVGIG (reference sequence). The CDR3 runs 14 residues. Deletions cut 0 bases from V and 1 base from J, with 6 bases between. The CDR3 region is CAWSVNVNTGELFF. CDR3 DNA: TGTGCCTGGAGTGTAAACGTGAACACCGGGGAGCTGTTTTTT.

This clone was seen only a few times. The chain joins TRBV6-5 to TRBJ2-7; possible D gene TRBD1, 6 bases. V lost 11 bases, J lost 2 bases, and 13 bases lay in between. Germline assignment: CDR1 MNHEY and CDR2 SVGAGI. The CDR3 sequence is 12 residues long. The CDR3 DNA reads TGTGCCGCGAGGGACACAACCTACGAGCAGTACTTC. It encodes CAARDTTYEQYF.

This rearrangement joins TRBV7-2 to TRBJ1-1; TRBD1 is a possible D gene (6 bases). The CDR3 has 15 residues. V lost 5 bases to trimming and J lost 3 bases, with 16 bases between them. Germline loops: CDR1 SGHTA, CDR2 FQGNSA. Here the CDR3 reads CASSPRYREDTEAFF. CDR3 DNA: TGTGCCAGCAGCCCGCGATACAGGGAGGACACTGAAGCTTTCTTT.